Presented here are 27 T cell receptor beta chains from one specimen sequenced in a study of cytomegalovirus exposure and HLA in healthy donors. Primers: 60 Vbeta forward and 13 Jbeta reverse. The method was immunoSEQ multiplex PCR; TCRdb's version includes in-frame clones alone and lacks a portion of them. The sample carries approximately 150,000 clones, roughly three quarters recorded once. Sequenced sample: PBMCs. The receptors were sampled from a woman aged 40-49 years in good health and CMV-seronegative.

The chain is built from TRBV4-3 and TRBJ2-7; D perhaps matches TRBD1 (7 bases). The germline V and J ends were trimmed by 3 bases and 3 bases, with 30 bases remaining between them. Germline V lookup: CDR1 LGHNA, CDR2 YSLEER. The CDR3 loop spans 20 amino acids. CDR3 in DNA: TGCGCCAGCAGCCAGGGTTGGGAGGAAGGGGGCGCGTTTTTGGTCTACGAGCAGTACTTC. It yields the protein CASSQGWEEGGAFLVYEQYF.

The V and J genes are TRBV5-1 and TRBJ2-3, with TRBD1 as a possible D gene (5 bases). This CDR3 spans 15 amino acids. Germline V gene sequence: CDR1 SGHRS, CDR2 YFSETQ. V was pared by 2 bases and J by 2 bases, with 12 bases between. The chain's CDR3 is CASSFGQGHTDTQYF. Written as DNA, the CDR3 is TGCGCCAGCAGCTTCGGACAAGGCCACACAGATACGCAGTATTTT.

The chain links TRBV19 to TRBJ1-3; 7 positions agree with TRBD1. This CDR3 region has 14 residues. Germline loops: CDR1 LNHDA, CDR2 SQIVND (reference sequence). The trim removed 4 bases at V and 0 bases at J, leaving 0 bases unmatched. The CDR3 here is CASSTGGSGNTIYF. In nucleotides, the CDR3 is TGTGCCAGTAGTACAGGGGGCTCTGGAAACACCATATATTTT.

This clone was found a few times. The genes are TRBV12-2 and TRBJ2-5; the table calls TRBD1, which could not be checked here. TRBV12-2 is a listed pseudogene. The CDR3 runs 16 residues. The CDR3 here is CASRSRTGGHQETQYF. CDR3 in DNA: TGTGCAAGTCGCTCGCGGACAGGGGGGCACCAAGAGACCCAGTACTTC.

This clone was detected only a few times. V usage is TRBV10-3 and J usage is TRBJ2-6, with D unclear. The germline V and J ends were trimmed by 0 bases and 1 base, with 7 bases remaining between them. The V gene's germline CDR1 is ENHRY and CDR2 SYGVKD. The CDR3 is 16 residues long. CDR3 sequence: CAISESALSGANVLTF. As DNA, the CDR3 is TGTGCCATCAGTGAGTCAGCGTTGTCTGGGGCCAACGTCCTGACTTTC.

V usage is TRBV7-9 and J usage is TRBJ2-3; the match to TRBD2 covers 11 bases. The V gene's germline CDR1 is SEHNR and CDR2 FQNEAQ (reference sequence). The CDR3 consists of 14 residues. The ends lost 6 bases at V and 4 bases at J; junction bases unmatched: 3. The CDR3 region is CASSSGGVADTQYF. CDR3 DNA sequence: TGTGCCAGCAGTAGCGGGGGGGTTGCAGATACGCAGTATTTT. The full variable domain, in which reference TRBV7-9 and TRBJ2-3 provide the parts outside the CDR3, is DTGVSQNPRHKITKRGQNVTFRCDPISEHNRLYWYRQTLGQGPEFLTYFQNEAQLEKSRLLSDRFSAERPKGSFSTLEIQRTEQGDSAMYLCASSSGGVADTQYFGPGTRLTVL.

The chain links TRBV6-5 to TRBJ1-5; the match to TRBD1 covers 7 bases. The CDR3 consists of 15 residues. Germline V gives CDR1 MNHEY, CDR2 SVGAGI. Trimming took 4 bases from V and 7 from J; bases not matched to a gene: 10. DNA for the CDR3: TGTGCCAGCAGTTTGACGCAGGGGGTACGGCAGCCCCAGCATTTT. This translates into CASSLTQGVRQPQHF.

This clone was counted only a few times. This rearrangement joins TRBV21-1 to TRBJ1-1. TRBV21-1 is recorded as a pseudogene. This CDR3 has 18 amino acids. The CDR3 bases are TGTGCCAGCAGCAAAGGGGGGAGGTGTGGCGGAGAGAACACTGAAGCTTTCTTT. Protein product: CASSKGGRCGGENTEAFF.

V usage is TRBV19 and J usage is TRBJ2-1; 14 bases align to TRBD2. This CDR3 region has 16 residues. Germline lookup yields CDR1 LNHDA and CDR2 SQIVND (reference sequence). Unmatched junction bases numbered 4, after V lost 1 base and J lost 8 bases. The CDR3 protein is CASSIVLGLAGDEQFF. DNA of the CDR3: TGTGCCAGTAGTATAGTCCTGGGACTAGCGGGGGATGAGCAGTTCTTC.

The rearrangement links TRBV30 to TRBJ2-7; a possible D gene is TRBD2 (7 bases). CDR3 length: 12 residues. Looked up from germline, CDR1 is GTSNPN and CDR2 is SVGIG (reference sequence). V was pared by 5 bases and J by 0 bases, with 8 bases between. The CDR3 DNA reads TGTGCCTGGGGGGGGGCCTCCTACGAGCAGTACTTC. It codes for CAWGGASYEQYF.

The genes are TRBV28 and TRBJ2-1; 10 bases agree with TRBD2. Losses at the gene ends were 7 bases for V and 5 bases for J; bases not matched to a gene: 5. Germline-derived CDR1 and CDR2 are MDHEN and SYDVKM. The CDR3 spans 14 residues. CDR3 amino acids: CASKIGLADNEQFF. The CDR3 DNA reads as TGTGCCAGCAAAATTGGACTAGCGGACAATGAGCAGTTCTTC.

The genes are TRBV7-9 and TRBJ1-1; D may be TRBD1 (5 bases). The CDR3 consists of 12 residues. Germline V lookup: CDR1 SEHNR, CDR2 FQNEAQ (reference sequence). V lost 8 bases, J lost 3 bases, and 10 bases lay in between. CDR3: CASVQGYTEAFF. DNA of the CDR3: TGTGCCAGCGTGCAGGGTTACACTGAAGCTTTCTTT.

Only one count was recorded for this clone. This chain links TRBV19 with TRBJ2-7; 10 bases are shared with TRBD1. V lost 4 bases, J lost 3 bases, and 3 bases stayed unmatched. Germline CDR1 reads LNHDA; CDR2 reads SQIVND (reference sequence). This CDR3 has 14 residues. CDR3 coding DNA: TGTGCCAGTAGTACGGACAGGGGGGACTACGAGCAGTACTTC. Translating gives CASSTDRGDYEQYF.

This clone showed up just once. The chain joins TRBV6-5 to TRBJ2-3, with D perhaps TRBD1 (6 bases). This CDR3 region has 12 residues. Trimming removed 9 bases at V and 3 bases at J, with 10 bases between. CDR1 MNHEY and CDR2 SVGAGI come from the germline V gene. The CDR3 here is CASKRGTDTQYF. DNA for the CDR3: TGTGCCAGTAAGAGGGGGACAGATACGCAGTATTTT.

This rearrangement joins TRBV6-1 to TRBJ2-3; 8 nucleotides match TRBD2. The ends lost 0 bases at V and 4 bases at J; junction bases unmatched: 3. In germline, CDR1 is MNHNS, CDR2 SASEGT. CDR3 length: 15 residues. This chain's CDR3 is CASSEASGTADTQYF. The CDR3 DNA reads as TGTGCCAGCAGTGAAGCTAGCGGGACCGCAGATACGCAGTATTTT.

The chain employs TRBV19 and TRBJ2-3; 11 bases map to TRBD1. The CDR3 runs 15 residues. Germline assignment: CDR1 LNHDA and CDR2 SQIVND (reference sequence). Trimming removed 3 bases from V and 1 base from J; junction bases left unmatched: 0. The CDR3 is CASSMGQGGTDTQYF. The CDR3 DNA is TGTGCCAGTAGTATGGGACAGGGGGGCACAGATACGCAGTATTTT.

The V and J genes are TRBV29-1 and TRBJ2-7, with 12 positions matching TRBD2. V was pared by 8 bases and J by 7 bases, with 9 bases of the junction left unmatched. The CDR3 is made up of 13 amino acids. Germline loops: CDR1 SQVTM, CDR2 ANQGSEA. CDR3 in amino acids: CSLTTSGSGEQYF. The CDR3, as DNA: TGCAGCCTCACGACTAGCGGGAGCGGGGAGCAGTACTTC.

The chain has TRBV18 and TRBJ2-7, with no clear D. CDR1 is KGHSH and CDR2 is LQKENI in the germline V gene. V lost 3 bases and J 0 bases, leaving 12 bases between the germline ends. This CDR3 has 15 amino acids. The CDR3 spells CASSPQNSHSYEQYF. The CDR3 DNA reads TGTGCCAGCTCACCCCAGAATTCTCACTCCTACGAGCAGTACTTC.

The chain links TRBV7-2 to TRBJ2-2; 9 bases are shared with TRBD2. V shed 5 bases, J shed 0 bases, and the junction held 4 bases outside the gene matches. Germline CDR1 is SGHTA and CDR2 is FQGNSA. The CDR3 has 16 residues. The CDR3: CASSPLAGANTGELFF. In DNA form, the CDR3 reads TGTGCCAGCAGCCCTTTAGCGGGAGCGAACACCGGGGAGCTGTTTTTT. Full variable domain (missing parts from reference TRBV7-2 and TRBJ2-2): GAGVSQSPSNKVTEKGKDVELRCDPISGHTALYWYRQSLGQGLEFLIYFQGNSAPDKSGLPSDRFSAERTGGSVSTLTIQRTQQEDSAVYLCASSPLAGANTGELFFGEGSRLTVL.

The V gene is TRBV5-1, the J gene TRBJ2-2; the D gene is possibly TRBD1 (6 bases). Germline V gives CDR1 SGHRS, CDR2 YFSETQ. CDR3 length: 16 amino acids. The ends were cut back, 0 bases at V and 0 bases at J, with 9 bases in the middle. The CDR3 bases are TGCGCCAGCAGCTTGGGTGGGGGCTCGAACACCGGGGAGCTGTTTTTT. This encodes CASSLGGGSNTGELFF.

By share, this clone ranks as medium-sized. The CDR3 sequence: CASSDSSWEGPGTEAFF. CDR3 nucleotides: TGTGCCAGCAGTGATTCAAGTTGGGAGGGGCCGGGCACTGAAGCTTTCTTT. The chain uses TRBV2 and TRBJ1-1; maybe TRBD1 (5 bases). The CDR3 runs to 17 residues. V shed 3 bases and J shed 4 bases, with 21 bases lying between them. Germline-derived CDR1 and CDR2 are SNHLY and FYNNEI.

The chain couples TRBV4-1 to TRBJ2-2, with TRBD2 as a possible D gene (5 bases). V was clipped by 1 base and J by 6 bases, with 12 bases between them. This CDR3 is built from 15 residues. Germline CDR1 and CDR2: MGHRA and YSYEKL. CDR3 nucleotides: TGCGCCAGCAGCCAAGTTCTCACTAGTTCCGGGGAGCTGTTTTTT. Translation gives CASSQVLTSSGELFF.

V usage is TRBV5-1 and J usage is TRBJ2-4, with 8 positions matching TRBD1. V lost 3 bases, J lost 4 bases, and 9 bases stayed unmatched. Germline-derived CDR1 and CDR2 are SGHRS and YFSETQ. The CDR3 spans 16 residues. The CDR3 bases are TGCGCCAGCAGCTCGCCCGGACAGGGAGGAAAAAACATTCAGTACTTC. Translating gives CASSSPGQGGKNIQYF. The entire variable domain, with the rest obtained from reference TRBV5-1 and TRBJ2-4, is as follows: KAGVTQTPRYLIKTRGQQVTLSCSPISGHRSVSWYQQTPGQGLQFLFEYFSETQRNKGNFPGRFSGRQFSNSRSEMNVSTLELGDSALYLCASSSPGQGGKNIQYFGAGTRLSVL.

This rearrangement joins TRBV10-3 to TRBJ2-7, with D perhaps TRBD2 (5 bases). The CDR3 covers 14 residues. V was cut by 2 bases and J by 7 bases, with 15 bases left in between. CDR1 is ENHRY, CDR2 SYGVKD, per germline. The CDR3 DNA reads as TGTGCCATCAGTGAGAGTCCCTTCGAGGGAGAGCAGTACTTC. Translated, it gives CAISESPFEGEQYF.

This rearrangement joins TRBV7-3 to TRBJ2-3; a weak D match, TRBD2 (6 bases). V was cut by 6 bases and J by 1 base, with 14 bases left in between. CDR3 length: 15 amino acids. Germline-derived CDR1 and CDR2 are SGHTA and FQGTGA. CDR3 sequence (DNA): TGTGCCAGCAGTCCCGGGAGTACGGGCACAGATACGCAGTATTTT. Translating it yields CASSPGSTGTDTQYF.

The rearrangement uses TRBV7-2 and TRBJ1-5; tentative D call: TRBD1 (5 bases). This CDR3 spans 15 amino acids. From germline, CDR1 is SGHTA and CDR2 FQGNSA. The V and J ends lost 2 bases and 6 bases respectively, with 14 bases between them. CDR3 in amino acids: CASSLSTQGSQPQHF. For the CDR3, the DNA is TGTGCCAGCAGCTTAAGCACGCAGGGAAGTCAGCCCCAGCATTTT.

The chain carries TRBV7-2 and TRBJ1-5; 10 bases match TRBD1. The V segment lost 0 bases and the J segment 11 bases; nucleotides outside the gene matches: 7. This CDR3 is built from 15 residues. CDR1 and CDR2 from the germline V gene are SGHTA and FQGNSA. CDR3 nucleotide sequence: TGTGCCAGCAGCTTAGCAGGACAGGGGGTTGTGACCCAGCATTTT. It codes for CASSLAGQGVVTQHF.